These T cell receptor beta chains were read from a single sample in a study of T-cell reconstitution after alpha-beta-depleted transplantation in children. TCRdb re-derived calls from the PCR reads in MiXCR, one entry per CDR3 protein. Of about 540,000 distinct CDR3 sequences in the sample, roughly 18% were seen once. The specimen was PBMCs from the stem cell graft donor, collected from the stem cell graft. These receptor sequences come from a human donor who donated a stem cell graft to a child with acute lymphoblastic leukemia. Both conserved end residues are part of each CDR3. A D gene is named only where the DNA matches it firmly. Clone size is not always given. Where it is, it says once, few, many or a class for expanded clones.

V gene	clone size	J gene	D gene	CDR3 protein	CDR3 DNA
TRBV20-1	few	TRBJ2-1	TRBD2	CSARDGTSGRFNEQFF	TGCAGTGCTAGAGACGGGACTAGCGGGAGGTTCAATGAGCAGTTCTTC
TRBV14	.	TRBJ2-7	TRBD2	CASSQGPSGTSYEQYF	TGTGCCAGCAGCCAAGGTCCTAGCGGGACTTCCTACGAGCAGTACTTC
TRBV19	.	TRBJ1-5	TRBD1	CASSSGTGGFQPQHF	TGTGCCAGTAGTAGCGGGACAGGAGGGTTTCAGCCCCAGCATTTT
TRBV7-2	.	TRBJ2-1	.	CASSFGLLFKNEQFF	TGTGCCAGCAGCTTTGGACTACTCTTTAAGAATGAGCAGTTCTTC
TRBV29-1	.	TRBJ2-7	.	CSVPERGLPAYEQYF	TGCAGCGTTCCCGAACGGGGGCTACCCGCTTACGAGCAGTACTTC
TRBV27	.	TRBJ2-5	TRBD1	CASSLTTGGWETQYF	TGTGCCAGCAGTTTAACGACAGGGGGTTGGGAGACCCAGTACTTC
TRBV7-8	.	TRBJ2-1	TRBD2	CASSLVAGEVDKQFF	TGTGCCAGCAGCTTAGTGGCGGGAGAGGTCGATAAGCAGTTCTTC
TRBV27	.	TRBJ1-4	.	CASSLTTDGEKLFF	TGTGCCAGCAGCTTAACAACGGATGGTGAAAAACTGTTTTTT
TRBV29-1	.	TRBJ1-2	TRBD1	CSVEALMGQGIDGYTF	TGCAGCGTTGAAGCCCTCATGGGACAGGGGATAGATGGCTACACCTTC
TRBV27	.	TRBJ1-2	.	CASSLNPGGPYGYTF	TGTGCCAGCAGTTTAAATCCCGGCGGACCTTATGGCTACACCTTC
TRBV5-1	.	TRBJ2-7	.	CASSLDTGTYEQYF	TGCGCCAGCAGCTTGGATACGGGAACCTACGAGCAGTACTTC
TRBV18	few	TRBJ1-2	.	CASSPGIFPYGYTF	TGTGCCAGCTCACCAGGGATATTTCCCTATGGCTACACCTTC
TRBV19	.	TRBJ2-1	TRBD1	CASISHDRGNYNEQFF	TGTGCCAGTATTTCCCACGACAGGGGAAACTACAATGAGCAGTTCTTC
TRBV27	.	TRBJ1-2	.	CASSLLGKGYGYTF	TGTGCCAGCAGCCTACTGGGCAAGGGCTATGGCTACACCTTC
TRBV12-3/TRBV12-4	few	TRBJ2-1	TRBD2	CASTLAGQSYNEQFF	TGTGCCAGCACCCTAGCGGGACAATCCTACAATGAGCAGTTCTTC